This T cell receptor (beta chain) was retrieved from a study of blood T cell repertoires in COVID-19. Sequencing used immunoSEQ multiplex PCR; TCRdb keeps in-frame clones, though not all of them. The table includes about 200,000 clones, roughly 78% detected once. Looked up from germline, CDR1 is KGHDR and CDR2 is SFDVKD. With 5 bases removed from V and 2 bases from J, the gap between germline ends came to 7 bases. The CDR3 is 13 amino acids. The clonotype was recovered from a woman older than 75 with active or convalescent COVID-19. V is TRBV24-1 and J is TRBJ2-3; D uncertain. The source material was peripheral blood. This CDR3 reads CATSVGNTDTQYF. CDR3 DNA: TGTGCCACCAGTGTGGGCAACACAGATACGCAGTATTTT.